These T cell receptor beta chains were read from a single sample in a study of CD8+CD57+ T cells in acquired aplastic anemia. TCRdb independently ran MiXCR on the reads; one entry per CDR3 protein. This sample has about 420,000 distinct CDR3 sequences; around 68% occur once, and the top ten carry approximately 4%. Sequences were obtained from sorted CD4+, CD8+, or CD8+CD57+ T cells (not recorded which) from PBMCs. These receptors all stem from a human donor in good health, serving as a control. CDR3s include the opening cysteine and the closing phenylalanine or tryptophan. A D gene is named only where the DNA matches it firmly. Part of the rows lack a size; the others show once, few, many or a class for expanded clones.

TRBV20-1,.,.,TRBJ1-2,CSARNPGFYGYTF,TGCAGTGCTAGAAACCCAGGTTTCTATGGCTACACCTTC
TRBV4-3,.,many,TRBJ2-3,CASSQEPRHTDTQYF,TGCGCCAGCAGCCAAGAACCCAGACACACAGATACGCAGTATTTT
TRBV7-2,TRBD2,.,TRBJ2-7,CASSRTSGGAYEEYF,TGTGCCAGCAGCCGAACCAGCGGGGGGGCCTACGAGGAGTACTTC
TRBV5-1,.,.,TRBJ2-2,CASSEVLISYTGELFF,TGCGCCAGCAGTGAAGTTCTTATCTCATACACCGGGGAGCTGTTTTTT
TRBV5-8,.,.,TRBJ1-1,CASSERQNTEAFF,TGTGCCAGCAGCGAACGCCAGAACACTGAAGCTTTCTTT
TRBV7-3,TRBD2,.,TRBJ2-3,CASSLEGTSIYPATQYF,TGTGCCAGCAGCTTGGAGGGGACTAGCATCTACCCAGCTACGCAGTATTTT
TRBV12-3/TRBV12-4,.,.,TRBJ2-2,CASSIYLCSVVVGTGELFF,.
TRBV19,.,many,TRBJ1-3,CASTLMSSGNTIYF,TGTGCCAGTACTCTCATGAGCTCTGGAAACACCATATATTTT
TRBV4-1,.,many,TRBJ1-6,CASSRVGNVSPLHF,TGCGCCAGCAGCCGGGTGGGAAACGTCTCACCCCTCCACTTT
TRBV11-2,TRBD1,.,TRBJ1-1,CASSLGSQGGTEAFF,TGTGCCAGCAGCTTAGGTTCGCAGGGGGGCACTGAAGCTTTCTTT
TRBV20-1,.,.,TRBJ2-5,CSARVLTDSSQYF,TGCAGTGCTAGAGTACTCACCGACTCCTCCCAGTACTTC
TRBV7-2,TRBD1,once,TRBJ1-2,CASSSPQGALYGYTF,TGTGCCAGCAGCTCCCCGCAGGGGGCCCTCTATGGCTACACCTTC
TRBV20-1,.,.,TRBJ2-3,CSVSAADTQYF,TGCAGTGTTTCGGCAGCAGATACGCAGTATTTT
TRBV12-3/TRBV12-4,.,.,TRBJ2-1,CASSFPSQDGNEQFF,TGTGCCAGCAGTTTTCCAAGCCAGGACGGTAATGAGCAGTTCTTC
TRBV9,.,.,TRBJ1-5,CASSVGGGEGQPQHF,TGTGCCAGCAGCGTAGGAGGTGGAGAGGGTCAGCCCCAGCATTTT
TRBV29-1,.,many,TRBJ1-2,CSVEEWQGDGYTF,TGCAGCGTTGAAGAGTGGCAGGGAGATGGCTACACCTTC
TRBV9,.,.,TRBJ1-2,CASSLAPDIENTTF,TGTGCCAGCAGTTTAGCTCCGGACATTGAAAACACCACCTTC
TRBV12-5,.,.,TRBJ2-2,CASGLTGELFF,TGTGCTAGTGGTTTGACCGGGGAGCTGTTTTTT
TRBV12-3/TRBV12-4,.,.,TRBJ1-4,CASSVGHGEKLFF,TGTGCCAGCAGTGTGGGCCATGGAGAAAAACTGTTTTTT
TRBV4-2,TRBD2,many,TRBJ2-5,CASSIVAGDNQETQYF,TGTGCCAGCAGTATTGTAGCGGGGGACAATCAAGAGACCCAGTACTTC
TRBV7-4,.,.,TRBJ1-2,CASSAGAGGGRSYGYTF,TGTGCCAGCAGCGCCGGAGCGGGGGGGGGTCGGAGCTATGGCTACACCTTC
TRBV7-7,TRBD1,.,TRBJ2-2,CASSPGQGTNTGELSW,TGTGCTAGCAGCCCGGGACAGGGAACGAACACCGGGGAGCTGTCTTGG
TRBV7-3,.,many,TRBJ1-6,CASSLTLGLYNSPLHF,TGTGCCAGCAGCTTAACGTTGGGACTCTATAATTCACCCCTCCACTTT
TRBV5-1,.,.,TRBJ2-5,CASSKELRESQYF,TGTGCAAGCAGCAAAGAGCTGCGAGAGAGCCAGTACTTC
TRBV7-2,.,many,TRBJ1-3,CASSLEAGSGNTIYF,TGTGCCAGCAGCTTAGAGGCAGGGTCTGGAAACACCATATATTTT
TRBV7-9,TRBD2,.,TRBJ2-7,CASSLGGSKQYF,TGCGCCAGCAGCTTGGGGGGGAGCAAGCAGTACTTC
TRBV2,TRBD1,.,TRBJ2-7,CASKPGQAHYEQYF,TGTGCCAGCAAACCGGGACAGGCGCACTACGAGCAGTACTTC
TRBV4-1,.,once,TRBJ1-2,CASSQSDRSYGYTF,TGTGCCAGCAGCCAAAGTGACAGATCCTATGGCTACACCTTC
TRBV9,.,.,TRBJ1-2,CAISENDKDYCPPF,TGTGCCATCAGCGAGAATGACAAGGACTATTGCCCCCCCTTC
TRBV29-1,.,.,TRBJ1-2,CSVEIGPNYGYTF,TGCAGCGTTGAAATAGGCCCAAACTATGGCTACACCTTC
TRBV12-3/TRBV12-4,.,.,TRBJ1-1,CASSAQGTAFF,TGTGCCAGCAGTGCACAGGGCACGGCTTTCTTT
TRBV3-1,.,.,TRBJ2-5,CASSQEWGTQYF,TGTGCCAGCAGCCAAGAATGGGGGACCCAGTACTTC
TRBV2,TRBD1,few,TRBJ1-4,CASSDRGGEKLFF,TGTGCCAGCAGTGACAGGGGGGGTGAAAAACTGTTTTTT
TRBV16,.,.,TRBJ2-7,CASSVVQAYEQYF,TGTGCCAGCAGCGTAGTCCAGGCCTACGAGCAGTACTTC
TRBV24-1,.,.,TRBJ2-3,CATSEWGGRTDTQYF,TGTGCCACCAGTGAGTGGGGGGGCCGGACAGATACGCAGTATTTT
TRBV6-5,TRBD1,.,TRBJ1-3,CASQELQGASGNTIYF,TGTGCCAGCCAGGAACTACAGGGGGCATCTGGAAACACCATATATTTT
TRBV30,.,.,TRBJ1-1,CAWSTRPVNTEAFF,TGTGCCTGGAGTACTCGACCTGTGAACACTGAAGCTTTCTTT
TRBV9,.,.,TRBJ2-7,CASSLEPDPEHCF,TGTGCCAGCAGCCTAGAGCCAGATCCCGAGCATTGCTTC
TRBV15,.,.,TRBJ2-2,CASSWAGEPGELFF,TGCGCCAGCAGCTGGGCAGGTGAGCCTGGGGAGCTGTTTTTT
TRBV5-8,TRBD1,many,TRBJ2-7,CASSSRDRGYEQYF,TGTGCCAGCAGCTCCCGGGACAGGGGCTACGAGCAGTACTTC
TRBV24-1,TRBD1,.,TRBJ2-7,CATYNTTGCYEQYF,TGTGCCACCTACAATACGACAGGGTGCTACGAGCAGTACTTC
TRBV25-1,.,.,TRBJ2-7,CASSGSTETYEQYF,TGTGCCAGCAGCGGATCGACGGAGACCTACGAGCAGTACTTC
TRBV5-1,TRBD2,.,TRBJ2-7,CASSGISGGYEQYF,TGTGCCAGCAGCGGTATTAGCGGGGGCTACGAGCAGTACTTC
TRBV6-5,.,many,TRBJ1-1,CASSYSYLGNTEAFF,TGTGCCAGCAGTTACTCTTACCTAGGGAACACTGAAGCTTTCTTT
TRBV7-6,TRBD1,few,TRBJ1-2,CASSVGTDNYGYTF,TGTGCCAGCAGCGTAGGGACAGATAACTATGGCTACACCTTC
TRBV7-9,.,many,TRBJ1-2,CASSLDRQDYTF,TGTGCCAGCAGCTTAGACCGCCAAGACTACACCTTC
TRBV19,.,many,TRBJ1-1,CASSPRDMEAFF,TGTGCCAGTAGTCCCCGGGACATGGAAGCTTTCTTT
TRBV3-2,.,many,TRBJ1-1,CASSQACGGTEAFF,TGTGCCAGCAGCCAAGCCTGTGGGGGAACTGAAGCTTTCTTT
TRBV7-9,.,many,TRBJ2-1,CASSLSQGRVDEQFF,TGTGCCAGCAGCTTAAGCCAGGGGCGCGTGGATGAGCAGTTCTTC
TRBV7-4,.,.,TRBJ1-3,CASSVEGRNRPF,TGTGCCAGCAGCGTAGAGGGGCGGAACAGGCCCTTT
TRBV2,.,few,TRBJ2-7,CASRGDKREQYF,TGTGCCAGCAGGGGGGACAAACGGGAGCAGTACTTC
TRBV7-2,.,.,TRBJ2-5,CASSLYPEKTQYF,TGTGCCAGCAGCTTATATCCGGAGAAGACCCAGTACTTC
TRBV7-9,.,.,TRBJ1-5,CASSPGGGATYHHQHF,TGTGCCAGCAGCCCTGGTGGGGGGGCGACGTACCACCACCAGCATTTT
TRBV6-5,.,.,TRBJ1-5,CASSGGQGQPQHF,TGTGCCAGCAGTGGGGGGCAAGGCCAGCCCCAGCATTTT
TRBV7-8,TRBD1,.,TRBJ2-6,CASSPGGVANVLTF,TGTGCCAGCAGCCCAGGGGGAGTGGCCAACGTCCTGACTTTC
TRBV2,.,.,TRBJ1-2,CASSEQGRANYGYTF,TGTGCCAGCAGTGAACAGGGTCGGGCTAACTATGGCTACACCTTC
TRBV7-3,.,many,TRBJ2-2,CASSPSKYPAGGELFF,TGTGCCAGCAGCCCGTCCAAGTACCCAGCGGGCGGGGAGCTGTTTTTT